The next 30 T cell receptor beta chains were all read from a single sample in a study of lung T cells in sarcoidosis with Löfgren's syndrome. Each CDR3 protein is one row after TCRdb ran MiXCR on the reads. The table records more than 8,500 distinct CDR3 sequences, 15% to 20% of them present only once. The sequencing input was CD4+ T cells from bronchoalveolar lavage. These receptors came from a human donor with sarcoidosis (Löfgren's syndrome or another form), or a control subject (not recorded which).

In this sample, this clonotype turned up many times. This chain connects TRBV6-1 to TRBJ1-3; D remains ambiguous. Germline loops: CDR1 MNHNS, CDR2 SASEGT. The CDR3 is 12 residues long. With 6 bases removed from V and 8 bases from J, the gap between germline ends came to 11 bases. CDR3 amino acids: CASSPGEHTIYF. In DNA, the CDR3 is TGTGCCAGCAGCCCAGGCGAACACACCATATATTTT.

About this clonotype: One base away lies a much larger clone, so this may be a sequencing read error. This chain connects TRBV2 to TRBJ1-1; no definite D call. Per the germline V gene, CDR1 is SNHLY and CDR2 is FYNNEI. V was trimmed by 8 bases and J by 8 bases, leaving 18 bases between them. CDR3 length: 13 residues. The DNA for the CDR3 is TGTGCCAGCTCCCCGGTCCAAGGAGGGGAAGCTTTCTTT. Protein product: CASSPVQGGEAFF.

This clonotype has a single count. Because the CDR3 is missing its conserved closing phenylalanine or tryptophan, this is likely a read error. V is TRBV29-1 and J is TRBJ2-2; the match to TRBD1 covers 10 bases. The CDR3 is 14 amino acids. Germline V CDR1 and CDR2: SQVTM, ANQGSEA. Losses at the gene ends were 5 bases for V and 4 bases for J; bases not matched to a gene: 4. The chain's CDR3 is CSVPGQGSTGELFS. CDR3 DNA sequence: TGCAGCGTTCCGGGACAGGGGAGCACCGGGGAGCTGTTTTCT.

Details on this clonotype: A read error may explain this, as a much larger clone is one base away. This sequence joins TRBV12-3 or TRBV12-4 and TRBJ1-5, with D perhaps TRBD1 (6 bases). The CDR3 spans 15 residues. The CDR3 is CASSLSGGDNRPQHF. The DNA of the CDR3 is TGTGCCAGCAGTTTATCTGGGGGCGACAATCGGCCCCAGCATTTT.

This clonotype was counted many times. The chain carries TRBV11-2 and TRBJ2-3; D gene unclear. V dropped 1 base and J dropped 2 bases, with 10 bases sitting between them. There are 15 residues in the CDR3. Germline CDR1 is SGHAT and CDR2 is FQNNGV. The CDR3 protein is CASSLVGLNTDTQYF. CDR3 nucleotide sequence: TGTGCCAGCAGCTTAGTTGGCCTTAACACAGATACGCAGTATTTT.

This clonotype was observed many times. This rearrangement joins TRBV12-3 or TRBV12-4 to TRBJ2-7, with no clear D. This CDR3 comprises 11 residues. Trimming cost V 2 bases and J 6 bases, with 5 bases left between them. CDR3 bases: TGTGCCAGCAGTTTATTCGGCGAGCAGTACTTC. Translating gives CASSLFGEQYF.

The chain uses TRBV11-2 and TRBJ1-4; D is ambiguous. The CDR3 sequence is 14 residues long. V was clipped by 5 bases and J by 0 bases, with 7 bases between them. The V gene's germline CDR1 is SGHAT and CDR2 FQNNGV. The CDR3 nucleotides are TGTGCCAGCAGCCCCCAGACAACTAATGAAAAACTGTTTTTT. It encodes CASSPQTTNEKLFF.

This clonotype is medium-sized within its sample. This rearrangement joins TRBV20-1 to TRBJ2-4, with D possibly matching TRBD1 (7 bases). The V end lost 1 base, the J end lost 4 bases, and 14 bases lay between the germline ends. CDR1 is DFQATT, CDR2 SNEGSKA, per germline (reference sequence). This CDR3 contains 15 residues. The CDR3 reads CSARVPGGLKNIQYF. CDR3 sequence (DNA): TGCAGTGCTAGAGTCCCAGGGGGACTTAAAAACATTCAGTACTTC.

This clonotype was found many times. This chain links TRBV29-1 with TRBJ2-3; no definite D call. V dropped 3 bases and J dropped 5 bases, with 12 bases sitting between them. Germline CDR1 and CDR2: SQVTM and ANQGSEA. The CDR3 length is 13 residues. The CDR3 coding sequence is TGCAGCGTTGATGACCAATCGGGAGATACGCAGTATTTT. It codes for CSVDDQSGDTQYF.

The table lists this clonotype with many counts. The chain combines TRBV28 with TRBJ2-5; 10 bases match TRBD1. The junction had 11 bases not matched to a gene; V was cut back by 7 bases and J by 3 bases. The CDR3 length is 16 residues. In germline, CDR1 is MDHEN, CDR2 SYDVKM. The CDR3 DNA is TGTGCCAGCAACCCCTCCGACAGGGGGCTTGAAGAGACCCAGTACTTC. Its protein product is CASNPSDRGLEETQYF. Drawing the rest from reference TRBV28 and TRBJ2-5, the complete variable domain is DVKVTQSSRYLVKRTGEKVFLECVQDMDHENMFWYRQDPGLGLRLIYFSYDVKMKEKGDIPEGYSVSREKKERFSLILESASTNQTSMYLCASNPSDRGLEETQYFGPGTRLLVL.

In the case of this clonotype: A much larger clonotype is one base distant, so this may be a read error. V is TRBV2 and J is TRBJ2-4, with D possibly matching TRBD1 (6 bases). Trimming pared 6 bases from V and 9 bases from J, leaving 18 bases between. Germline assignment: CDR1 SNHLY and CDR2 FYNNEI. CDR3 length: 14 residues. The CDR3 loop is CASSFDRSYTIQYF. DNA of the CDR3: TGTGCCAGCAGCTTTGACAGGAGTTATACCATTCAGTACTTC. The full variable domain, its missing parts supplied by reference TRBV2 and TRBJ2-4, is EPEVTQTPSHQVTQMGQEVILRCVPISNHLYFYWYRQILGQKVEFLVSFYNNEISEKSEIFDDQFSVERPDGSNFTLKIRSTKLEDSAMYFCASSFDRSYTIQYFGAGTRLSVL.

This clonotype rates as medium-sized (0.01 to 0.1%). CDR3 in DNA: TGTGCCAGCAGTACTACCCCGGTTTCGGGCACAGATACGCAGTATTTT. Translated: CASSTTPVSGTDTQYF. J is TRBJ2-3 and V is TRBV28; D unclear. Germline-derived CDR1 and CDR2 are MDHEN and SYDVKM. The CDR3 spans 16 residues. Trimming left V 5 bases short and J 1 base short, with 16 bases between.

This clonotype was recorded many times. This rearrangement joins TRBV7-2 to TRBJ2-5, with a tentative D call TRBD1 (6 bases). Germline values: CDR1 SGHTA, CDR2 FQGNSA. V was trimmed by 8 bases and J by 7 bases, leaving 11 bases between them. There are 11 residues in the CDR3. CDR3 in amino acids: CASGGQWTQYF. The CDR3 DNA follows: TGTGCCAGCGGGGGCCAATGGACCCAGTACTTC.

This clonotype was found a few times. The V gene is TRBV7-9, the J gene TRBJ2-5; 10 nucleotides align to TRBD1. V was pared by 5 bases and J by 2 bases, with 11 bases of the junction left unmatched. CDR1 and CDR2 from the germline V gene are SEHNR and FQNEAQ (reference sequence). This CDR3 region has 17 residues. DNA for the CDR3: TGTGCCAGCAGCGCCTACGCCGGGACAGGGGCACAAGAGACCCAGTACTTC. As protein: CASSAYAGTGAQETQYF.

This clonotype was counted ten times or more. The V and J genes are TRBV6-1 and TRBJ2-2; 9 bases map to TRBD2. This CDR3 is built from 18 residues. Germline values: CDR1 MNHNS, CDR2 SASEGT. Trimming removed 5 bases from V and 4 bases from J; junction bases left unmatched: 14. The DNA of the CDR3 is TGTGCCAGCAGTCGGCCGGGGTTGATAGCGGGAGTCACCGGGGAGCTGTTTTTT. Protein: CASSRPGLIAGVTGELFF.

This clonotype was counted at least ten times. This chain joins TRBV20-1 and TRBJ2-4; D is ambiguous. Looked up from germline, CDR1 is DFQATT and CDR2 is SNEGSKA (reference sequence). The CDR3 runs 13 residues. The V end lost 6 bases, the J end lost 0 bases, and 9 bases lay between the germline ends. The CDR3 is CSAHPAAKNIQYF. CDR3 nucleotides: TGCAGTGCCCATCCCGCAGCCAAAAACATTCAGTACTTC.

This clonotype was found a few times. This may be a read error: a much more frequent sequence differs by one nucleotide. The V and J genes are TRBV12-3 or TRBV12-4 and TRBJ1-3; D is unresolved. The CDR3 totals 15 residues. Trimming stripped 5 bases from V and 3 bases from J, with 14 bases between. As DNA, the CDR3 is TGTGCCAGCAGTCTACTCAAGGGAGTTGGAAACACCATATATTTT. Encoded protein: CASSLLKGVGNTIYF.

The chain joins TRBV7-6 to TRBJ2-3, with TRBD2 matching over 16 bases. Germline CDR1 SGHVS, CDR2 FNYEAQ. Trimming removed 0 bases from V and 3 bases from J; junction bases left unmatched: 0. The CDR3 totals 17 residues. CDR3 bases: TGTGCCAGCAGCTTAGCGGGACTAGCGGGGGGGACAGATACGCAGTATTTT. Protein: CASSLAGLAGGTDTQYF. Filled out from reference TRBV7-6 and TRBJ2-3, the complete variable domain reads GAGVSQSPRYKVTKRGQDVALRCDPISGHVSLYWYRQALGQGPEFLTYFNYEAQQDKSGLPNDRFSAERPEGSISTLTIQRTEQRDSAMYRCASSLAGLAGGTDTQYFGPGTRLTVL.

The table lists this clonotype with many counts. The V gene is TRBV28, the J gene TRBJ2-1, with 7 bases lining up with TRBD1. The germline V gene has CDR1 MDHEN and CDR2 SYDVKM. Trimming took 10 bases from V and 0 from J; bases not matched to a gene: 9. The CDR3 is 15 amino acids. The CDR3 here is CAIDTGANSYNEQFF. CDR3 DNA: TGTGCCATCGACACAGGGGCCAACTCCTACAATGAGCAGTTCTTC.

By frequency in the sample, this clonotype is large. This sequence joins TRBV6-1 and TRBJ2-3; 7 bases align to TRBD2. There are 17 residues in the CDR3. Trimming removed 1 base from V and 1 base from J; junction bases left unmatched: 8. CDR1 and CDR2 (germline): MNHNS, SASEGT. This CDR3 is CASSEVLAPRGTDTQYF. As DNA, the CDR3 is TGTGCCAGCAGTGAAGTACTAGCGCCCCGTGGCACAGATACGCAGTATTTT.

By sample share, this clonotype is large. The CDR3, as DNA: TGCAGTGCTAGGGACAGGGATGACACTGAAGCTTTCTTT. It specifies CSARDRDDTEAFF. This chain joins TRBV20-1 and TRBJ1-1; TRBD1 aligns across 8 bases. The junction had 3 bases not matched to a gene; V was cut back by 3 bases and J by 3 bases. The CDR3 runs to 13 residues. Germline CDR1 is DFQATT and CDR2 is SNEGSKA (reference sequence).

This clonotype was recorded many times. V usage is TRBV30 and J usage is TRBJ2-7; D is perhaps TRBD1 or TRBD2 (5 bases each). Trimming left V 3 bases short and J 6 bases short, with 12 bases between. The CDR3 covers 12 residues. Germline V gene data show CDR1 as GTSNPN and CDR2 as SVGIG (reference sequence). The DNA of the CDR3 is TGTGCCTGGAGGGCTGAGGGGCCCGAGCAGTACTTC. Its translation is CAWRAEGPEQYF.

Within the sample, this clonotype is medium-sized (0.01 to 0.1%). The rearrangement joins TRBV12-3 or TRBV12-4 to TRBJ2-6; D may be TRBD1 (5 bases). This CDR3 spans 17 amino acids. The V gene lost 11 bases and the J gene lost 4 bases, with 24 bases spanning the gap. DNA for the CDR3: TGTGCCGGAACCCGAGGCAGGGCCTTAACGGGGGCCAACGTCCTGACTTTC. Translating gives CAGTRGRALTGANVLTF.

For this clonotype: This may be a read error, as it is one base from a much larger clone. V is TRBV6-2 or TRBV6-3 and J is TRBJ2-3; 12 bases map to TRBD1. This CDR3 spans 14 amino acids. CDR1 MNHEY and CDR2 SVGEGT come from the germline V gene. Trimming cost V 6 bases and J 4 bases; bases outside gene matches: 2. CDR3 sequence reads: CASRGTGGADTQYF. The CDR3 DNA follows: TGTGCCAGCAGGGGGACAGGGGGCGCAGATACGCAGTATTTT.

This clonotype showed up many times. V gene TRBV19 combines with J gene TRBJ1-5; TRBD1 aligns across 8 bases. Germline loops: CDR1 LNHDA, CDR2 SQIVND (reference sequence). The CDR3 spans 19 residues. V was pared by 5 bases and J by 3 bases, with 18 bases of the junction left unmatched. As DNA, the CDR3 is TGTGCCAGTAGTTTATTATCAGGACAGGGCGGTTCTTACAATCAGCCCCAGCATTTT. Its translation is CASSLLSGQGGSYNQPQHF.

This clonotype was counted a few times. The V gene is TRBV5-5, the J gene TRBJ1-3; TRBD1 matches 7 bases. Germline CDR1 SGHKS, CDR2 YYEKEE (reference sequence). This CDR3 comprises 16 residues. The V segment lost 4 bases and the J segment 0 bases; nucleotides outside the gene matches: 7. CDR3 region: CASSPGTAYSGNTIYF. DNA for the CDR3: TGTGCCAGCAGCCCCGGGACAGCCTACTCTGGAAACACCATATATTTT.

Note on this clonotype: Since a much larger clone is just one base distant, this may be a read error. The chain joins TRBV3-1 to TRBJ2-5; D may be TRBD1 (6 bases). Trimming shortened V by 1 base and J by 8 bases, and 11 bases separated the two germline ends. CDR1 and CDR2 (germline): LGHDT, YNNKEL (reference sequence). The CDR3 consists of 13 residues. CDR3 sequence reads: CASSQAPTGTQYF. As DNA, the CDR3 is TGTGCCAGCAGCCAAGCTCCGACAGGAACCCAGTACTTC.

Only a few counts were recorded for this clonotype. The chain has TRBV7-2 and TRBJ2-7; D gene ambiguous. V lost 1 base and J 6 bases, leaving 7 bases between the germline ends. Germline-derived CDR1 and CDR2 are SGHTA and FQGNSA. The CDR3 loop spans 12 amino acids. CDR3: CASSLDHFEQYF. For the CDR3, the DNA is TGTGCCAGCAGCTTAGACCACTTCGAGCAGTACTTC.

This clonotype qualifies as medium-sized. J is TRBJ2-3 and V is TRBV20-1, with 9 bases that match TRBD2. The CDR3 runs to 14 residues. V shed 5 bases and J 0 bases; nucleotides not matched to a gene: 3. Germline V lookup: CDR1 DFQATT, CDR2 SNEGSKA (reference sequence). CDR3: CSAYLAGSTDTQYF. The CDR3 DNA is TGCAGTGCTTATCTAGCGGGGAGCACAGATACGCAGTATTTT.

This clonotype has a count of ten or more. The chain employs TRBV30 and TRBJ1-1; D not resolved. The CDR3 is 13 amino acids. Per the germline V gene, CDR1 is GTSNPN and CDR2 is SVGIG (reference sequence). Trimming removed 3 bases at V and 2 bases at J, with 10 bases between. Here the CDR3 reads CAWRALVNTEAFF. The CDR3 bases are TGTGCCTGGAGGGCCCTGGTCAACACTGAAGCTTTCTTT. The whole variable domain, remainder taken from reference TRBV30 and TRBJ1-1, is SQTIHQWPATLVQPVGSPLSLECTVEGTSNPNLYWYRQAAGRGLQLLFYSVGIGQISSEVPQNLSASRPQDRQFILSSKKLLLSDSGFYLCAWRALVNTEAFFGQGTRLTVV.